Listed here are 25 T cell receptor beta chains from one sample, sequenced in a study of blood T cells in healthy people across ages. Primers used in a second PCR of roughly 7 to 12 cycles were a sample-barcoded 5' primer and a J-beta primer mix. From the 5' RACE reads, TCRdb called clonotypes with MiXCR, one entry per CDR3 protein. The top ten hold more than 6% of the sample, which has some 1.5 million distinct CDR3 sequences, roughly 30% seen once. Sequenced input: blood. The receptors originated from a woman between 25 and 40 years old in good health.

V and J are TRBV25-1 and TRBJ1-1; D uncertain. The CDR3 is 12 amino acids. Trimming took 1 base from V and 10 from J, leaving 10 bases between them. Germline V lookup: CDR1 MGHDK, CDR2 SYGVNS. The CDR3 region is CASSELGGRAFF. Written as DNA, the CDR3 is TGTGCCAGCAGTGAATTAGGAGGTCGAGCTTTCTTT. The full variable domain, rest sourced from reference TRBV25-1 and TRBJ1-1, is EADIYQTPRYLVIGTGKKITLECSQTMGHDKMYWYQQDPGMELHLIHYSYGVNSTEKGDLSSESTVSRIRTEHFPLTLESARPSHTSQYLCASSELGGRAFFGQGTRLTVV.

This clonotype was detected a few times. V gene TRBV7-9 combines with J gene TRBJ2-5, with D perhaps matching TRBD1 or TRBD2 (6 bases each). V was shortened by 8 bases and J by 3 bases, with 13 bases between the two germline ends. CDR1 SEHNR and CDR2 FQNEAQ come from the germline V gene (reference sequence). This CDR3 is built from 13 residues. The CDR3, as DNA: TGTGCCAGCGGAGGGGGAGTCGAAGAGACCCAGTACTTC. It yields the protein CASGGGVEETQYF. Full variable domain (rest looked up from reference TRBV7-9 and TRBJ2-5): DTGVSQNPRHKITKRGQNVTFRCDPISEHNRLYWYRQTLGQGPEFLTYFQNEAQLEKSRLLSDRFSAERPKGSFSTLEIQRTEQGDSAMYLCASGGGVEETQYFGPGTRLLVL.

The chain links TRBV21-1 to TRBJ2-1; the table's D call, TRBD2, has no DNA check behind it. TRBV21-1 is described as a pseudogene. This CDR3 is built from 11 residues. CDR3 in amino acids: CASYPDLPQFF. DNA of the CDR3: TGTGCCAGCTACCCGGACCTCCCCCAGTTCTTC.

The gene calls are TRBV7-9 and TRBJ1-1, with no clear D. From germline, CDR1 is SEHNR and CDR2 FQNEAQ (reference sequence). Deletions cut 2 bases from V and 5 bases from J, with 12 bases between. This CDR3 has 14 amino acids. CDR3 coding DNA: TGTGCCAGCAGCTTATTTGAGCAGGAGACTGAAGCTTTCTTT. Protein product: CASSLFEQETEAFF.

This clonotype was counted between two and nine times. The chain is built from TRBV6-6 and TRBJ1-5; 8 bases agree with TRBD1. Germline V gene lookup returns CDR1 MNHNY and CDR2 SVGAGI (reference sequence). Trimming took 5 bases from V and 9 from J; bases not matched to a gene: 9. This CDR3 has 14 amino acids. CDR3 DNA sequence: TGTGCCAGCAGTGCAGGGGGCTCCTTAGGGCCCCAGCATTTT. As protein: CASSAGGSLGPQHF.

The chain recombines TRBV5-1 with TRBJ1-4; tentative D call: TRBD1 (6 bases). This CDR3 comprises 15 residues. Trimming took off 0 bases at V and 5 bases at J, with 11 bases between the two ends. Germline V CDR1 and CDR2: SGHRS, YFSETQ. The CDR3 here is CASSLGTDSNEKLFF. In DNA, the CDR3 is TGCGCCAGCAGCTTGGGGACAGATTCCAATGAAAAACTGTTTTTT.

This clonotype was counted between two and nine times. The chain uses TRBV29-1 and TRBJ1-1; 8 bases agree with TRBD1. The CDR3 sequence is 14 residues long. CDR1 SQVTM and CDR2 ANQGSEA come from the germline V gene. Trimming removed 6 bases from V and 5 bases from J; junction bases left unmatched: 11. The CDR3 bases are TGCAGCGTCCGGGACAGGCTATCCCTAACTGAAGCTTTCTTT. Translated: CSVRDRLSLTEAFF.

The chain couples TRBV5-4 to TRBJ1-4; tentative D call: TRBD1 (6 bases). The CDR3 spans 12 residues. Between the trimmed V and J ends, which lost 7 bases and 6 bases, there was a span of 10 bases. Germline CDR1 SGHNT, CDR2 YYREEE (reference sequence). The CDR3 here is CASGGPDEKLFF. CDR3 DNA: TGTGCCAGCGGGGGCCCAGATGAAAAACTGTTTTTT.

On this clonotype: With a much larger clone just one base away, this may be a read error. The V call is TRBV11-1, the J call TRBJ2-1; D gene ambiguous. The CDR3 consists of 15 residues. V lost 1 base, J lost 4 bases, and 11 bases lay in between. Looked up from germline, CDR1 is SGHAT and CDR2 is FQDESV (reference sequence). Here the CDR3 reads CASSLDSKGYNEQFF. Here the CDR3 DNA reads TGTGCCAGCAGCTTAGACAGTAAGGGATACAATGAGCAGTTCTTC.

The table lists this clonotype with a few counts. This chain links TRBV27 with TRBJ2-6; D not resolved. The germline V and J ends were trimmed by 5 bases and 0 bases, with 14 bases remaining between them. The CDR3 loop spans 17 amino acids. Germline V gene data show CDR1 as MNHEY and CDR2 as SMNVEV (reference sequence). In DNA, the CDR3 is TGTGCCAGCAGTCCCCGTGTCAGCTTCTCTGGGGCCAACGTCCTGACTTTC. It translates to CASSPRVSFSGANVLTF.

A remark on this clonotype: This may stem from a read error, because a much larger clone lies one nucleotide away. CDR3 nucleotides: TGTGCCAGCAGCCCCCACAGTGCAACTAATGAAAAACGGTTTTTT. It yields the protein CASSPHSATNEKRFF. The rearrangement joins TRBV9 to TRBJ1-4, with D unclear. This CDR3 comprises 15 residues. Germline CDR1 SGDLS, CDR2 YYNGEE.

There are many counts of this clonotype. This chain uses TRBV29-1 with TRBJ2-1; possibly TRBD1 for D (6 bases). The V and J ends lost 6 bases and 0 bases respectively, with 15 bases between them. CDR3 size: 15 residues. Germline loops: CDR1 SQVTM, CDR2 ANQGSEA. The CDR3 region is CSVDRKLSSYNEQFF. The CDR3 DNA follows: TGCAGCGTGGACAGAAAACTGTCCTCCTACAATGAGCAGTTCTTC.

The V call is TRBV7-2, the J call TRBJ2-5; 8 bases align to TRBD2. This CDR3 region has 15 residues. Losses at the gene ends were 5 bases for V and 7 bases for J; bases not matched to a gene: 12. From germline, CDR1 is SGHTA and CDR2 FQGNSA. CDR3 coding DNA: TGTGCCAGCAGCCTTAATTCGGGGCGGGAGGCGACCCAGTACTTC. The encoded protein is CASSLNSGREATQYF.

V and J are TRBV28 and TRBJ1-2; 12 bases map to TRBD1. Germline CDR1 and CDR2: MDHEN and SYDVKM. With V trimmed by 6 bases and J by 4 bases, 12 bases remained unmatched. CDR3 length: 17 amino acids. The CDR3 coding sequence is TGTGCCAGCAGCGGGACAGGGGGCGCATCTGCCGGCTATGGCTACACCTTC. Translation: CASSGTGGASAGYGYTF.

This clonotype was observed a few times. The V call is TRBV7-2, the J call TRBJ1-4; perhaps TRBD1 as D (5 bases). V was cut by 1 base and J by 1 base, with 10 bases left in between. Germline CDR1 SGHTA, CDR2 FQGNSA. CDR3 length equals 16 residues. The CDR3 DNA reads as TGTGCCAGCAGCTTAGTTTTGGGGGGAACTAATGAAAAACTGTTTTTT. Amino acid sequence: CASSLVLGGTNEKLFF. Using reference TRBV7-2 and TRBJ1-4 for the parts outside the CDR3, the full variable domain is GAGVSQSPSNKVTEKGKDVELRCDPISGHTALYWYRQSLGQGLEFLIYFQGNSAPDKSGLPSDRFSAERTGGSVSTLTIQRTQQEDSAVYLCASSLVLGGTNEKLFFGSGTQLSVL.

V and J are TRBV20-1 and TRBJ1-5; D perhaps matches TRBD1 (6 bases). The CDR3 is 15 residues long. Germline V lookup: CDR1 DFQATT, CDR2 SNEGSKA (reference sequence). V lost 0 bases and J lost 11, with 20 bases in between. CDR3 region: CSARDRGRGAEAQHF. For the CDR3, the DNA is TGCAGTGCTAGAGATCGTGGCCGGGGGGCCGAGGCCCAGCATTTT.

The genes are TRBV5-6 and TRBJ1-1; 8 nucleotides line up with TRBD1. Per the germline V gene, CDR1 is SGHDT and CDR2 is YYEEEE. The CDR3 is 15 amino acids. Trimming removed 5 bases from V and 9 bases from J; junction bases left unmatched: 15. CDR3 region: CASSGGQEIWRKAFF. For the CDR3, the DNA is TGTGCCAGCAGTGGGGGACAGGAGATATGGAGGAAAGCTTTCTTT.

The chain joins TRBV20-1 to TRBJ1-5; possible D gene TRBD1, 5 bases. V shed 5 bases and J shed 6 bases, with 17 bases lying between them. The CDR3 totals 14 residues. The germline V gene encodes CDR1 DFQATT and CDR2 SNEGSKA (reference sequence). The CDR3: CSARGAGALQPQHF. The CDR3, as DNA: TGCAGTGCTCGCGGAGCCGGGGCCCTTCAGCCCCAGCATTTT.

This clonotype was recorded a few times. This chain joins TRBV7-6 and TRBJ1-6; D may be TRBD1 (6 bases). Germline V gene lookup returns CDR1 SGHVS and CDR2 FNYEAQ. Deletions cut 5 bases from V and 8 bases from J, with 13 bases between. CDR3 length: 14 residues. CDR3 in DNA: TGTGCCAGCAGCCCGGACAGCGGGGATTCACCCCTCCACTTT. Its translation: CASSPDSGDSPLHF.

This clonotype was detected many times. The V and J genes are TRBV12-3 or TRBV12-4 and TRBJ2-7, with TRBD2 matching 7 bases. V dropped 6 bases and J dropped 6; count of bases not matched to a gene: 17. The CDR3 is 16 residues long. For the CDR3, the DNA is TGTGCCAGCAGCCTCGGCTCGACTAGCCCACAGAGCGAGCAGTACTTC. Translation gives CASSLGSTSPQSEQYF.

This rearrangement joins TRBV7-2 to TRBJ2-6, with D perhaps matching TRBD2 (6 bases). The CDR3 is made up of 15 amino acids. The germline CDR1 and CDR2 sequences are SGHTA and FQGNSA. V lost 4 bases and J 2 bases, leaving 9 bases between the germline ends. In nucleotides, the CDR3 is TGTGCCAGCAGCTGGAGGGACCCTGGGGCCAACGTCCTGACTTTC. It translates to CASSWRDPGANVLTF.

This clonotype was counted only a few times. The chain carries TRBV30 and TRBJ1-2; possible D gene TRBD1, 5 bases. Germline CDR1 and CDR2: GTSNPN and SVGIG (reference sequence). Trimming stripped 0 bases from V and 0 bases from J, with 11 bases between. The length of the CDR3 is 15 residues. Here the CDR3 DNA reads TGTGCCTGGAGTGTACGTTACAGGTCTAACTATGGCTACACCTTC. Translation gives CAWSVRYRSNYGYTF.

This clonotype has just a few counts. The chain carries TRBV9 and TRBJ1-5, with TRBD1 as a possible D gene (5 bases). There are 13 residues in the CDR3. Trimming removed 8 bases at V and 0 bases at J, with 9 bases between. Germline V gene sequence: CDR1 SGDLS, CDR2 YYNGEE. The CDR3 is CARAGHSNQPQHF. The DNA of the CDR3 is TGTGCCAGAGCAGGGCATAGCAATCAGCCCCAGCATTTT.

CDR3 nucleotides: TGTGCCATCAGTGCCCTAGCGGGGCCAAATGAGCAGTTCTTC. This codes for CAISALAGPNEQFF. The genes are TRBV10-3 and TRBJ2-1; TRBD2 matches 9 bases. J lost 7 bases, V lost 4 bases, and 5 bases had no gene match. The germline CDR1 and CDR2 sequences are ENHRY and SYGVKD. CDR3 length: 14 amino acids.

This clonotype came up many times. The chain combines TRBV7-2 with TRBJ2-7; 8 bases agree with TRBD1. Germline lookup yields CDR1 SGHTA and CDR2 FQGNSA. This CDR3 has 14 residues. The ends lost 5 bases at V and 6 bases at J; junction bases unmatched: 9. CDR3 protein: CASSIRQGTTEQYF. CDR3 DNA: TGTGCCAGCAGCATACGACAGGGGACCACCGAGCAGTACTTC.